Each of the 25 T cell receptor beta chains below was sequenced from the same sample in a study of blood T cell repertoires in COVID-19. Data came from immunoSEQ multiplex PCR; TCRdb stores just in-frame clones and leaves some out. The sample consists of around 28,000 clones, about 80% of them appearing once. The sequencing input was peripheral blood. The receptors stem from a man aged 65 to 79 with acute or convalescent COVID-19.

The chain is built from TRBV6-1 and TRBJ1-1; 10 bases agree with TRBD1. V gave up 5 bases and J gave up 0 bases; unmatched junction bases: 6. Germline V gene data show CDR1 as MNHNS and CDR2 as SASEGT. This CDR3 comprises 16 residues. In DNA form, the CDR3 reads TGTGCCAGCAGTCAAGGGACAGGGGCCCTGAACACTGAAGCTTTCTTT. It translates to CASSQGTGALNTEAFF.

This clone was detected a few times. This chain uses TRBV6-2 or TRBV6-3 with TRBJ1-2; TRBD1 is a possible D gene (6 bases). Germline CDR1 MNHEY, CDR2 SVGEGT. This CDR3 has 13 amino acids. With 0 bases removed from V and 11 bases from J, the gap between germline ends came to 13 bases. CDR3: CASSYSDREPYTF. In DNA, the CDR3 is TGTGCCAGCAGTTACTCGGACAGAGAACCATACACCTTC.

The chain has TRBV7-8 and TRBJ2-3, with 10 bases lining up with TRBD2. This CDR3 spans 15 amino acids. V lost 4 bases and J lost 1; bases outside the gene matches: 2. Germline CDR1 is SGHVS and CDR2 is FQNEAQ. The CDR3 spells CASSSGTSGTDTQYF. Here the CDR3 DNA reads TGTGCCAGCAGCTCCGGGACTAGCGGCACAGATACGCAGTATTTT.

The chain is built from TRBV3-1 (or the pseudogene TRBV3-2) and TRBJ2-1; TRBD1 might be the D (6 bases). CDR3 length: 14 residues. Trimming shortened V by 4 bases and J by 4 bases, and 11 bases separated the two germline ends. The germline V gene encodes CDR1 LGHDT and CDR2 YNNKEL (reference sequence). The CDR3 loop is CASSRYGQYNEQFF. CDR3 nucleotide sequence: TGTGCCAGCAGCCGATATGGACAGTACAATGAGCAGTTCTTC.

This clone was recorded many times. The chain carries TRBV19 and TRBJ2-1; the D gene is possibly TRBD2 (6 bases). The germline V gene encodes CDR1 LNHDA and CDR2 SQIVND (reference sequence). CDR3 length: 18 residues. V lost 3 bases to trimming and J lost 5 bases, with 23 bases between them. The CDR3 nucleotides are TGTGCCAGTAGTATGGACCTCCCGGGCGGGGCTATAAACAATGAGCAGTTCTTC. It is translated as CASSMDLPGGAINNEQFF.

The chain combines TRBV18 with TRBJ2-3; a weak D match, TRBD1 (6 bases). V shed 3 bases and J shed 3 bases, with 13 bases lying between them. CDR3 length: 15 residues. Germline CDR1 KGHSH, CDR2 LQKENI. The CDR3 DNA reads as TGTGCCAGCTCACCGGGCCAGGGGTTAACAGATACGCAGTATTTT. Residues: CASSPGQGLTDTQYF.

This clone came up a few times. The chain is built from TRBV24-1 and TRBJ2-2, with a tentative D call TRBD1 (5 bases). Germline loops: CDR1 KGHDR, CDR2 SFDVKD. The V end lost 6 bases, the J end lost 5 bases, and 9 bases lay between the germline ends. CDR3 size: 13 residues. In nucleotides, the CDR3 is TGTGCCACCAGTTCTGACAGAACCGGGGAGCTGTTTTTT. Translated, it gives CATSSDRTGELFF.

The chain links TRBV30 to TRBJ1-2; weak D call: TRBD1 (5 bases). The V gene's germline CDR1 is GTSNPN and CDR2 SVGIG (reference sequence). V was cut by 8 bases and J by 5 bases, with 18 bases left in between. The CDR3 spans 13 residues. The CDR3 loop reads CATGLGSQYGYTF. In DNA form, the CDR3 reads TGTGCCACAGGTCTCGGGTCCCAATATGGCTACACCTTC.

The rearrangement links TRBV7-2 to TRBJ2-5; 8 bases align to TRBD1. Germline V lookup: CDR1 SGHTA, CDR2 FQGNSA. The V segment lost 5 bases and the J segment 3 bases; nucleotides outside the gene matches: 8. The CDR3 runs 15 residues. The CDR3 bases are TGTGCCAGCAGCCTGGACAGGGTAGCCAAAGAGACCCAGTACTTC. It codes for CASSLDRVAKETQYF.

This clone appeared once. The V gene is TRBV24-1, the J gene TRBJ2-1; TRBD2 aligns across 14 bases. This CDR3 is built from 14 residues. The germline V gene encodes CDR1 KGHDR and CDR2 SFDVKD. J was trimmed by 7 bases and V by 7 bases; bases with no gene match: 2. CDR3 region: CATRGTSGSNEQFF. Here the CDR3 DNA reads TGTGCCACCAGGGGGACTAGCGGGAGTAATGAGCAGTTCTTC.

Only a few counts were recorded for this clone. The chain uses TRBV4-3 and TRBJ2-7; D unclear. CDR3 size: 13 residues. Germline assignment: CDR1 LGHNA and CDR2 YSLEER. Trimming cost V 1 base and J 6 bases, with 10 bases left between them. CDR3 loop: CASSQGLTGEQYF. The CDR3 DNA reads TGCGCCAGCAGCCAAGGGCTCACGGGCGAGCAGTACTTC.

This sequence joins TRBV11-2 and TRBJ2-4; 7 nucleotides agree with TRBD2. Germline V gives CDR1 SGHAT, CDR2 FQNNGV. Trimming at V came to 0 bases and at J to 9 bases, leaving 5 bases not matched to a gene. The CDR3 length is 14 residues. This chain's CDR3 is CASSLEPTGGIQYF. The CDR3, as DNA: TGTGCCAGCAGCTTAGAACCTACGGGGGGCATTCAGTACTTC.

The CDR3 is CASSSLAGASTDTQYF. CDR3 DNA: TGCGCCAGCAGTTCTCTAGCGGGGGCTTCCACAGATACGCAGTATTTT. This chain links TRBV10-2 with TRBJ2-3, with TRBD2 matching 10 bases. Trimming took 5 bases from V and 2 from J; bases not matched to a gene: 7. CDR3 size: 16 residues. CDR1 is WSHSY and CDR2 is SAAADI in the germline V gene.

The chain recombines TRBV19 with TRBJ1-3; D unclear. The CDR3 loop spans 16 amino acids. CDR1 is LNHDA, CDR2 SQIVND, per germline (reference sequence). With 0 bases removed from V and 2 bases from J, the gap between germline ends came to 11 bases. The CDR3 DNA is TGTGCCAGTAGTATAGACCACTCGGTTGCTGGAAACACCATATATTTT. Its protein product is CASSIDHSVAGNTIYF.

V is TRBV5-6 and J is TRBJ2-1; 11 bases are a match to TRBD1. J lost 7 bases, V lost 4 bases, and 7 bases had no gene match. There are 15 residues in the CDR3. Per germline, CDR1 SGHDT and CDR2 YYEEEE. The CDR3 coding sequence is TGTGCCAGCAGCCCGGGACAGGGGGTGAGAAATGAGCAGTTCTTC. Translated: CASSPGQGVRNEQFF. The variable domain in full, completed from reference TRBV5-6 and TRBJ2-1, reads DAGVTQSPTHLIKTRGQQVTLRCSPKSGHDTVSWYQQALGQGPQFIFQYYEEEERQRGNFPDRFSGHQFPNYSSELNVNALLLGDSALYLCASSPGQGVRNEQFFGPGTRLTVL.

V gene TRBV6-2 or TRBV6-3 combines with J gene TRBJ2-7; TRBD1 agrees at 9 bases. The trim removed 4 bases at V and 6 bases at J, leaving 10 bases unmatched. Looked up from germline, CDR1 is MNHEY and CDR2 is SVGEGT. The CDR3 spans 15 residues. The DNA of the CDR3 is TGTGCCAGCAGTTCTGCGCAACAGGGGGCGACCGAGCAGTACTTC. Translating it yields CASSSAQQGATEQYF.

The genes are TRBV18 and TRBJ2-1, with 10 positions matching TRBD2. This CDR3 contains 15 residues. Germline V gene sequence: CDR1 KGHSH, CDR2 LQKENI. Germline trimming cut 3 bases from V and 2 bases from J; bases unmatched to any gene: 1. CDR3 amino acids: CASSPGTSAYNEQFF. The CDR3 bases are TGTGCCAGCTCACCCGGGACTAGCGCCTACAATGAGCAGTTCTTC.

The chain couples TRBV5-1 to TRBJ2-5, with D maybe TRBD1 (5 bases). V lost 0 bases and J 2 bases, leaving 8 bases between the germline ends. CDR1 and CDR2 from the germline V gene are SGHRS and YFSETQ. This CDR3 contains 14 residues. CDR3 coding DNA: TGCGCCAGCAGCTTGGGACAGACGCAAGAGACCCAGTACTTC. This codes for CASSLGQTQETQYF. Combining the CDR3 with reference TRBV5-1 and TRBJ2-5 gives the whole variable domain KAGVTQTPRYLIKTRGQQVTLSCSPISGHRSVSWYQQTPGQGLQFLFEYFSETQRNKGNFPGRFSGRQFSNSRSEMNVSTLELGDSALYLCASSLGQTQETQYFGPGTRLLVL.

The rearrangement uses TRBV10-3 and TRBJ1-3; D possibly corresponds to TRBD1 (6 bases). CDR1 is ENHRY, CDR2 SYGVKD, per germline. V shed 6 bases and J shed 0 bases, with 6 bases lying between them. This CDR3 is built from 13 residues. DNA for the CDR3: TGTGCCATCAGGGACAGCTCTGGAAACACCATATATTTT. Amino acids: CAIRDSSGNTIYF.

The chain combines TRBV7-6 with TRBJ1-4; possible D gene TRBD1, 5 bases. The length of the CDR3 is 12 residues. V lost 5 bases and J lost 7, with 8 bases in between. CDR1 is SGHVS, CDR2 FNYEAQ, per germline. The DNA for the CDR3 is TGTGCCAGCAGCCGGGGGACTGAAAAACTGTTTTTT. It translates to CASSRGTEKLFF.

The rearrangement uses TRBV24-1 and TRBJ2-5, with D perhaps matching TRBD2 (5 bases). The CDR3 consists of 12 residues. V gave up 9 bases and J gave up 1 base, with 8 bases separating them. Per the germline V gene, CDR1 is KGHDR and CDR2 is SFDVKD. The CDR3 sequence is CATGGPQETQYF. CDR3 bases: TGTGCCACCGGAGGCCCCCAAGAGACCCAGTACTTC.

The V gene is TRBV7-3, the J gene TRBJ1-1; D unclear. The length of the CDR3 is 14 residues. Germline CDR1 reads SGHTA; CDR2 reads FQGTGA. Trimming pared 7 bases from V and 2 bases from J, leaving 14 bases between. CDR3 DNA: TGTGCCAGCACCGTCGACGGGAGTAACACTGAAGCTTTCTTT. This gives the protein CASTVDGSNTEAFF.

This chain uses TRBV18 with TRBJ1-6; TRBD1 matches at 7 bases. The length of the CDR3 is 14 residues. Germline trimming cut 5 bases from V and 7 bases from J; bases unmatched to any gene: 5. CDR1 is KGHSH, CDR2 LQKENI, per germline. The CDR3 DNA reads TGTGCCAGCTCAAGGGACAGAGAAAATTCACCCCTCCACTTT. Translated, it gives CASSRDRENSPLHF.

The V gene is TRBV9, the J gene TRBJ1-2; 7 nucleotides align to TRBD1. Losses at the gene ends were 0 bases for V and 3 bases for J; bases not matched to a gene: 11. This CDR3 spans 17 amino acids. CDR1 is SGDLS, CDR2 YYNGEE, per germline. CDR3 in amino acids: CASSVAGQGTVYYGYTF. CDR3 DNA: TGTGCCAGCAGCGTAGCTGGCCAGGGGACAGTGTACTATGGCTACACCTTC.

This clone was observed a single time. The CDR3 reads CAWSDPGLLSNQPQHF. For the CDR3, the DNA is TGTGCCTGGAGTGACCCTGGACTGCTTAGCAATCAGCCCCAGCATTTT. The chain joins TRBV30 to TRBJ1-5; no firm D call. In germline, CDR1 is GTSNPN, CDR2 SVGIG (reference sequence). This CDR3 spans 16 amino acids. V shed 1 base and J shed 0 bases, with 13 bases lying between them. Variable domain in full (rest from reference TRBV30 and TRBJ1-5): SQTIHQWPATLVQPVGSPLSLECTVEGTSNPNLYWYRQAAGRGLQLLFYSVGIGQISSEVPQNLSASRPQDRQFILSSKKLLLSDSGFYLCAWSDPGLLSNQPQHFGDGTRLSIL.